This TCR beta chain was found in a study of T cells in women clearing cervical HPV infection. The CDR3 has 13 residues. CDR1 and CDR2 from the germline V gene are KGHSH and LQKENI. Comments on this clone: Read data end 3 residues before the CDR3 end; the end is taken from the germline J gene.

Clones were read by immunoSEQ multiplex PCR, and TCRdb kept only the in-frame ones, dropping some. The sample spans approximately 32,000 clones; the ten largest clones claim less than 8.5%. Sequences were obtained from blood buffy coat. This chain uses TRBV18 with TRBJ1-1; 7 nucleotides match TRBD1. The receptor was isolated from a woman aged 18 to 75 with a cervical HPV16 infection that either progressed to CIN3+ or cleared (not recorded which). This CDR3 is CASSPISTGEAFF. The covered CDR3 bases are TGTGCCAGCTCACCAATATCGACAGGGGAA.